This T cell receptor (beta chain) was sequenced during a study of early T cells in non-severe SARS-CoV-2 infection. This clonotype occurred many times. One entry per CDR3 protein, called by TCRdb with MiXCR from the 5' RACE reads. The sample carries 20,000 to 25,000 distinct CDR3 sequences, 3.5% to 5% recorded once. The sample comprised whole blood. The TCR comes from an adult who was a healthcare worker with PCR-confirmed SARS-CoV-2 infection or an uninfected control (not recorded which).

The CDR3 DNA reads as TGTGCCAGCAGCTTAGGGGTTGGCTCTGGAAACACCATATATTTT. Its translation: CASSLGVGSGNTIYF. The gene calls are TRBV7-6 and TRBJ1-3; no clear D. The CDR3 runs to 15 residues. V lost 1 base, J lost 0 bases, and 7 bases lay in between. Germline CDR1 reads SGHVS; CDR2 reads FNYEAQ.